The TCR beta chain described here comes from a study of T cell repertoires in cytomegalovirus infection. Study details: It can be stated that public TCR beta signatures indicated CMV infection as well as a matching HLA type.

CDR1 is LNHDA and CDR2 is SQIVND in the germline V gene (reference sequence). V lost 5 bases, J lost 4 bases, and 9 bases lay in between. This CDR3 region has 13 residues. Note on this clonotype: Its antigen is currently unknown.

From the reads, TCRdb called clonotypes with MiXCR, one entry per CDR3 protein. The table shows 200,000 to 250,000 distinct CDR3 sequences, with roughly two fifths occurring only once. The study's findings and limits: HLA-C-restricted CMV-specific TCR beta clonotypes prevailed in the ex vivo response.

This TCR derives from a human donor in good health (CMV status not recorded). Some clones in this sample may be carry-over from other donors' samples. Source: CD8+ T cells from cultured PBMCs, taken from culture after CMV antigen stimulation. V is TRBV19 and J is TRBJ1-3, with unresolved D. The CDR3 spells CASSARRGNTIYF. The CDR3 DNA is TGTGCCAGTAGTGCTCGCCGGGGAAACACCATATATTTT.